A selection of T cell receptor beta chains follows, all from one sample in a study of T cell changes during pregnancy in multiple sclerosis. Profiling relied on immunoSEQ multiplex PCR, and the TCRdb table lists in-frame clones only, not all of them. The data show 45,000 or so clones, with roughly 88% seen just once and less than 1.5% held by the top ten. The material sequenced was PBMCs (not recorded whether the cells were cultured). The receptors were sampled from a female donor with multiple sclerosis, enrolled in a pregnancy study. The CDR3 runs from the conserved cysteine through the conserved F or W. A D gene is named only where the DNA matches it firmly. Clone sizes are given selectively: once, few, many, or a class where the clone is expanded.

>TRBV30|TRBJ2-7|-|once
TGTGCCTGGAGGCTCTCTTACGAGCAGTACTTC
CAWRLSYEQYF
>TRBV4-3|TRBJ2-3|-|-
TGCGCCAGCAGCCAAGATAGGGGATTTAGGTCGGGTACGCAGTATTTT
CASSQDRGFRSGTQYF
>TRBV6-4|TRBJ2-6|TRBD2|-
TGTGCCAGCAGTGAAAGGCTAGCGGGAGTGGTTGGGGCCAACGTCCTGACTTTC
CASSERLAGVVGANVLTF
>TRBV6-7|TRBJ1-1|-|-
TGTGCCAGCAGTTACTCGTTGGGGGCAGGGCCCACTGAAGCTTTCTTT
CASSYSLGAGPTEAFF
>TRBV4-1|TRBJ1-2|-|-
TGCGCCAGCAGCCAAACCGACCGGGAGGCCGTAAATGGCTACACCTTC
CASSQTDREAVNGYTF
>TRBV28|TRBJ1-5|-|-
TGTGCCAGCAGGCTAGGGGGTCAGCCCCAGCATTTT
CASRLGGQPQHF
>TRBV16|TRBJ1-2|-|-
TGTGCCAGCAGCCACACGGGTCCGAGGGATGGCTACACCTTC
CASSHTGPRDGYTF
>TRBV7-9|TRBJ1-4|-|-
TGTGCCAGCAGCTTAGGTCAGGCAACTAATGAAAAACTGTTTTTT
CASSLGQATNEKLFF
>TRBV5-8|TRBJ2-1|-|-
TGTGCCAGCAGCCCCAGAGGGGCAGATCCTAGTTACAATGAGCAGTTCTTC
CASSPRGADPSYNEQFF
>TRBV7-6|TRBJ2-7|-|-
TGTGCCAGCAGCTCCCTAGACAGCGACGAGCAGTACTTC
CASSSLDSDEQYF
>TRBV27|TRBJ2-7|TRBD1|-
TGTGCCAGCAGTCATACGGGCAGGGGGCCCCAATACGAGCAGTACTTC
CASSHTGRGPQYEQYF
>TRBV28|TRBJ2-7|-|once
TGTGCCAGCAGTGTTAGTCCCGAGCAGTACTTC
CASSVSPEQYF
>TRBV9|TRBJ2-1|-|once
TGTGCCAGCAGCCCACGAGGGGCGGGGTACAATGAGCAGTTCTTC
CASSPRGAGYNEQFF
>TRBV6-1|TRBJ1-1|-|-
TGTGCCAGCAGTGAACGGCGGGGTACAGCTTTCTTT
CASSERRGTAFF
>TRBV18|TRBJ1-3|TRBD1|-
TGTGCCAGCTCACCCCAGACAGGGTCCCTCTCTGGAAACACCATATATTTT
CASSPQTGSLSGNTIYF
>TRBV7-3|TRBJ2-3|-|-
TGTGCCAGCAGCTCTAGCACAGATACGCAGTATTTT
CASSSSTDTQYF
>TRBV29-1|TRBJ2-7|-|-
TGCAGCGTTGAAACCCGGGACTACGAGCAGTACTTC
CSVETRDYEQYF
>TRBV7-9|TRBJ2-7|-|-
TGTGCCAGCAGCCACTTCAGCGGGCAGAGAGGCGAGCAGTACTTC
CASSHFSGQRGEQYF
>TRBV4-2|TRBJ2-7|TRBD2|-
TGTGCCAGCAGCCAAACTAGCGGATCACTCGAGCAGTACTTC
CASSQTSGSLEQYF
>TRBV19|TRBJ2-5|-|-
TGTGCCAGTTCCGGGGGACGAGAGACCCAGTACTTC
CASSGGRETQYF
>TRBV5-1|TRBJ2-5|TRBD2|-
TGCGCCAGCAGCTCGGGACTAGCGGGAGGAGAGACCCAGTACTTC
CASSSGLAGGETQYF
>TRBV6-5|TRBJ1-5|-|-
TGTGCCAGTAGACGGGGGAAGGGTCAGCCCCAGCATTTT
CASRRGKGQPQHF
>TRBV27|TRBJ1-2|-|-
TGTGCCAGCAGTCCTGGGGGGTCCTCCGTCAACTATGGCTACACCTTC
CASSPGGSSVNYGYTF
>TRBV7-2|TRBJ2-1|TRBD1|-
TGTGCCAGCAGCTTAACGGGACAGGGGGGCTACAATGAGCAGTTCTTC
CASSLTGQGGYNEQFF
>TRBV6-4|TRBJ1-2|TRBD1|once
TGTGCCAGCAAAAGGGGGACAGGGGGTTTTGGCTACACCTTC
CASKRGTGGFGYTF
>TRBV7-9|TRBJ2-7|TRBD2|-
TGTGCCAGCAGCTCGGGGAGGGACGAGCAGTACTTC
CASSSGRDEQYF
>TRBV18|TRBJ2-5|TRBD1|-
TGTGCCAGCTCACCCACCTCCGGGACAGGGGTCGAGACCCAGTACTTC
CASSPTSGTGVETQYF
>TRBV6-1|TRBJ1-5|TRBD1|-
TGTGCCAGCACGGAGGGGGCGTATAGCAATCAGCCCCAGCATTTT
CASTEGAYSNQPQHF
>TRBV6-4|TRBJ2-3|TRBD2|-
TGTGCCAGCAGCGACGGGACTAGCGGACGGGGCACAGATACGCAGTATTTT
CASSDGTSGRGTDTQYF
>TRBV19|TRBJ2-2|-|-
TGTGCCAGTAGTACTACCGGGCTCCCCGGGGAGCTGTTTTTT
CASSTTGLPGELFF
>TRBV30|TRBJ2-5|-|-
TGTGCCTGGAGTCATGGGCAGGGAGGAGAGACCCAGTACTTC
CAWSHGQGGETQYF
>TRBV7-8|TRBJ1-2|TRBD1|-
TGTGCCAGCAGCTTAGGCAGGGGGCGGTCGGGTGGCTACACCTTC
CASSLGRGRSGGYTF
>TRBV28|TRBJ2-4|-|once
TGTGCCAGCAGGTCCCCCCGGGACACCTGGCCGGGCAAAAACATTCAGTACTTC
CASRSPRDTWPGKNIQYF
>TRBV2|TRBJ2-1|TRBD2|-
TGTGCCAGCAGTGAATTGGCTAGCGGGAGGAGCTACAATGAGCAGTTCTTC
CASSELASGRSYNEQFF
>TRBV5-6|TRBJ2-5|-|-
TGTGCCAGCAGCTTAGTAAACCAAGAGACCCAGTACTTC
CASSLVNQETQYF
>TRBV4-3|TRBJ2-7|-|once
TGCGCCAGCAGCCAAGATCGGGGTACCCGATACGAGCAGTACTTC
CASSQDRGTRYEQYF
>TRBV5-1|TRBJ1-1|-|-
TGCGCCAGCAGCTTGGGGTGGGGTAACACTGAAGCTTTCTTT
CASSLGWGNTEAFF
>TRBV25-1|TRBJ1-2|-|-
TGTGCCAGCAGTGAATTCAAGGGAAAGGATGGCTACACCTTC
CASSEFKGKDGYTF
>TRBV4-3|TRBJ1-2|-|-
TGCGCCAGCAGCCAAGCCGGGGGAGGGTCTCATATGAGAGGCTACACCTTC
CASSQAGGGSHMRGYTF
>TRBV9|TRBJ2-3|-|-
TGTGCCAGCAGCGCCTCCTACACAGATACGCAGTATTTT
CASSASYTDTQYF
>TRBV5-1|TRBJ2-5|-|-
TGCGCCAGCAACAAGGGCGGGTTACCAAAAGAGACCCAGTACTTC
CASNKGGLPKETQYF
>TRBV5-1|TRBJ2-7|TRBD2|-
TGCGCCAGCAGCCCTCGGGGACTAGCGGGAGGCGTTGGCTACGAGCAGTACTTC
CASSPRGLAGGVGYEQYF
>TRBV9|TRBJ2-6|-|-
TGTGCCAGCAGCGCCCACCGACCCGGGGGTCAAGCCAACGTCCTGACTTTC
CASSAHRPGGQANVLTF
>TRBV10-1|TRBJ2-2|-|-
TGCGCCAGCAGTGAGGACACCGGGGAGCTGTTTTTT
CASSEDTGELFF
>TRBV7-9|TRBJ1-1|-|-
TGTGCCAGCAGCCAGATCCGGGGGACTGAAGCTTTCTTT
CASSQIRGTEAFF
>TRBV5-4|TRBJ2-7|-|-
TGTGCCAGCAGACGGGACACCTCCTACGAGCAGTACTTC
CASRRDTSYEQYF
>TRBV28|TRBJ1-2|TRBD1|-
TGTGCCAGCAGCTACAGGGGGCCTAACTATGGCTACACCTTC
CASSYRGPNYGYTF
>TRBV5-1|TRBJ1-2|TRBD1|-
TGCGCCAGCAGCCCCTTAACAGGGGAGCATGGCTACACCTTC
CASSPLTGEHGYTF
>TRBV29-1|TRBJ1-4|-|-
TGCAGCGTTGTGTTGGCCACCAATGAAAAACTGTTTTTT
CSVVLATNEKLFF
>TRBV9|TRBJ2-6|TRBD1|-
TGTGCCAGCAGCGTAGTGGGGACAGTTGGGGCCAACGTCCTGACTTTC
CASSVVGTVGANVLTF
>TRBV7-9|TRBJ2-7|TRBD1|-
TGTGCCACCATTCCGGGACAGGGGTCCAACGAGCAGTACTTC
CATIPGQGSNEQYF
>TRBV27|TRBJ2-3|TRBD2|-
TGTGCCAGCAGGCTATTGGGACTAGCGGGAGGCACAGATACGCAGTATTTT
CASRLLGLAGGTDTQYF
>TRBV2|TRBJ2-3|-|once
TGTGCCAGCATTGGAGGCACAGATACGCAGTATTTT
CASIGGTDTQYF
>TRBV18|TRBJ2-7|-|-
TGTGCCAGCCCGTCTAGCGCAAGCTACGAGCAGTACTTC
CASPSSASYEQYF
>TRBV6-6|TRBJ2-7|-|-
TGTGCCAGCAGTTACTCGGGCAGATCCTACGAGCAGTACTTC
CASSYSGRSYEQYF
>TRBV19|TRBJ1-2|-|-
TGTGCCAGTAGTATAGCGAGGGGCGACAATGGCTACACCTTC
CASSIARGDNGYTF
>TRBV6-5|TRBJ1-4|-|-
TGTGCCAGCAGAACCGGGGGAACTGGGAAACTGTTTTTT
CASRTGGTGKLFF
>TRBV19|TRBJ2-2|TRBD1|-
TGTGCCAGTAGGAGGGACAGGGAAGCCGACACCGGGGAGCTGTTTTTT
CASRRDREADTGELFF
>TRBV27|TRBJ1-2|-|-
TGTGCCAGCAGTTCTTCCGGATCCCCTCATTACACCTTC
CASSSSGSPHYTF